This TCR beta chain was documented in a study of monozygotic twins with cystic fibrosis. The ends were cut back, 4 bases at V and 6 bases at J, with 10 bases in the middle. The CDR3 loop spans 13 amino acids. Per the germline V gene, CDR1 is MNHEY and CDR2 is SVGAGI. The protocol was immunoSEQ multiplex PCR, while the TCRdb copy is restricted to in-frame clones and leaves out a portion. The sample consists of 30,000 or so clones, 92% of them appearing once. Whole-study results and caveats: Unrelated CF individuals shared fewer identical clonotypes than monozygotic CF twins. In 13 of 16 pairs, V gene usage was closest to the co-twin's.

To note about this clone: Its antigen is unidentified.

What was sequenced was blood. V is TRBV6-5 and J is TRBJ2-1; no firm D call. This clonotype originated in a girl aged 2 to 10 with cystic fibrosis. CDR3: CASSSAGGNEQFF. CDR3 bases: TGTGCCAGCAGTTCCGCCGGCGGCAATGAGCAGTTCTTC.